This TCR beta chain was captured in a study of spatial heterogeneity in lung cancer. Time point noted: sample taken at primary tumor resection. Frozen PBMC, nontumor lung or tumor provided whole RNA, which was sequenced unsorted. TCRdb reanalysed the 5' RACE reads using MiXCR and keeps one entry per CDR3 protein. The sample lists about 86,000 distinct CDR3 sequences; around an eighth were seen once. This clonotype was sampled from a male donor with early-stage non-small cell lung cancer. Specimen: PBMCs, collected at surgery.

CDR3: CASSEFYGAGNIQYF. DNA for the CDR3: TGTGCCAGCAGTGAATTTTACGGGGCTGGAAACATTCAGTACTTC. J is TRBJ2-4 and V is TRBV2; tentatively, D is TRBD1 or TRBD2 (5 bases each). Germline lookup yields CDR1 SNHLY and CDR2 FYNNEI. The CDR3 has 15 residues. Between the trimmed V and J ends, which lost 2 bases and 6 bases, there was a span of 14 bases.